Listed below are T cell receptor beta chains from one sample, sequenced in a study of OX40 agonist ivuxolimab in advanced cancers. The protocol was immunoSEQ multiplex PCR, while the TCRdb copy is restricted to in-frame clones and leaves out a portion. The sample yields roughly 42,000 clones, roughly 86% seen once. Sequencing used CD4+ or CD8+ T cells sorted from blood, obtained in a trial of the OX40 agonist ivuxolimab. The receptor set was obtained from an adult with an advanced solid tumor such as melanoma, head and neck, liver or kidney cancer. Both conserved end residues are part of each CDR3. The D gene is left open where the match is weak. Rows give clone size only sometimes, using once, few, many, or a class for an expanded clone.

CDR3aa: CASSSTGGDEKLFF
CDR3nt: TGTGCCAGCAGCTCGACAGGGGGAGATGAAAAACTGTTTTTT
v_gene: TRBV5-4
abundance: -
j_gene: TRBJ1-4
d_gene: TRBD1
len: 14

CDR3aa: CASSYGGRMNTEAFF
CDR3nt: TGTGCCAGCAGTTACGGGGGGAGGATGAACACTGAAGCTTTCTTT
v_gene: TRBV6-8
abundance: -
j_gene: TRBJ1-1
d_gene: -
len: 15

CDR3aa: CASSKRQGADTIYF
CDR3nt: TGTGCCAGCAGCAAGAGACAGGGGGCAGACACCATATATTTT
v_gene: TRBV21-1
abundance: -
j_gene: TRBJ1-3
d_gene: -
len: 14

CDR3aa: CASSPTSTDTQYF
CDR3nt: TGTGCCAGCAGCCCTACAAGCACAGATACGCAGTATTTT
v_gene: TRBV7-9
abundance: -
j_gene: TRBJ2-3
d_gene: -
len: 13

CDR3aa: CASSSRGTKEGYSNQPQHF
CDR3nt: TGTGCCAGCAGTTCCCGCGGGACCAAAGAGGGGTATAGCAATCAGCCCCAGCATTTT
v_gene: TRBV28
abundance: once
j_gene: TRBJ1-5
d_gene: -
len: 19

CDR3aa: CAISESYRTGELFF
CDR3nt: TGTGCCATCAGTGAGTCCTACCGCACCGGGGAGCTGTTTTTT
v_gene: TRBV10-3
abundance: -
j_gene: TRBJ2-2
d_gene: -
len: 14

CDR3aa: CASSTLHSGGYGYTF
CDR3nt: TGTGCCAGTAGTACCCTTCACTCGGGTGGGTATGGCTACACCTTC
v_gene: TRBV19
abundance: -
j_gene: TRBJ1-2
d_gene: -
len: 15

CDR3aa: CASGLAGYQETQYF
CDR3nt: TGTGCCTCAGGGCTAGCGGGGTACCAAGAGACCCAGTACTTC
v_gene: TRBV11-3
abundance: -
j_gene: TRBJ2-5
d_gene: TRBD2
len: 14

CDR3aa: CASSFGQTSGLTSYNEQFF
CDR3nt: TGCGCCAGCAGCTTCGGCCAGACTAGCGGGTTAACTTCCTACAATGAGCAGTTCTTC
v_gene: TRBV5-1
abundance: -
j_gene: TRBJ2-1
d_gene: TRBD2
len: 19

CDR3aa: CASSYSIVGDVHGYTF
CDR3nt: TGTGCCAGCAGTTACTCGATCGTGGGGGACGTGCATGGCTACACCTTC
v_gene: TRBV6-5
abundance: -
j_gene: TRBJ1-2
d_gene: -
len: 16

CDR3aa: CASSPDRISGANVLTF
CDR3nt: TGTGCCAGCAGCCCGGACAGAATATCTGGGGCCAACGTCCTGACTTTC
v_gene: TRBV6-6
abundance: -
j_gene: TRBJ2-6
d_gene: -
len: 16

CDR3aa: CASRGRPTNSF
CDR3nt: TGTGCCAGTCGCGGGAGGCCCACCAACAGCTTC
v_gene: TRBV6-6
abundance: -
j_gene: TRBJ2-7
d_gene: TRBD2
len: 11

CDR3aa: CASSQLTGGRTDTQYF
CDR3nt: TGTGCCAGCAGCCAGTTGACAGGGGGCCGCACAGATACGCAGTATTTT
v_gene: TRBV14
abundance: -
j_gene: TRBJ2-3
d_gene: TRBD1
len: 16

CDR3aa: CASSLLVDQPQHF
CDR3nt: TGTGCCAGCAGCTTATTGGTCGATCAGCCCCAGCATTTT
v_gene: TRBV7-9
abundance: -
j_gene: TRBJ1-5
d_gene: -
len: 13

CDR3aa: CASSPAGLAGVHNEQFF
CDR3nt: TGTGCCAGCAGCCCGGCCGGACTAGCGGGAGTGCACAATGAGCAGTTCTTC
v_gene: TRBV7-9
abundance: -
j_gene: TRBJ2-1
d_gene: TRBD2
len: 17

CDR3aa: CASSLTGTGTDTQYF
CDR3nt: TGTGCCAGCAGCTTAACTGGGACGGGCACAGATACGCAGTATTTT
v_gene: TRBV5-4
abundance: -
j_gene: TRBJ2-3
d_gene: -
len: 15

CDR3aa: CASSQDQYRTEQFF
CDR3nt: TGCGCCAGCAGCCAAGATCAGTACCGGACTGAGCAGTTCTTC
v_gene: TRBV4-3
abundance: -
j_gene: TRBJ2-1
d_gene: -
len: 14

CDR3aa: CASSWGPQDYYGYTF
CDR3nt: TGTGCCAGCAGCTGGGGCCCACAGGACTACTATGGCTACACCTTC
v_gene: TRBV5-6
abundance: -
j_gene: TRBJ1-2
d_gene: -
len: 15

CDR3aa: CASSLRPDNSPLHF
CDR3nt: TGTGCCAGCAGCTTGCGGCCAGACAATTCACCCCTCCACTTT
v_gene: TRBV5-5
abundance: once
j_gene: TRBJ1-6
d_gene: -
len: 14

CDR3aa: CASSGNSYNEQFF
CDR3nt: TGTGCCAGTAGCGGGAACTCCTACAATGAGCAGTTCTTC
v_gene: TRBV13
abundance: -
j_gene: TRBJ2-1
d_gene: TRBD2
len: 13

CDR3aa: CASSYGLITDTQYF
CDR3nt: TGTGCCAGCAGTTACGGACTTATCACAGATACGCAGTATTTT
v_gene: TRBV6-5
abundance: once
j_gene: TRBJ2-3
d_gene: -
len: 14

CDR3aa: CASSTLPGQGAPYEQYF
CDR3nt: TGTGCCAGCAGTACGCTCCCCGGACAGGGGGCACCCTACGAGCAGTACTTC
v_gene: TRBV27
abundance: -
j_gene: TRBJ2-7
d_gene: TRBD1
len: 17

CDR3aa: CASRTPGGGAYNEQFF
CDR3nt: TGTGCCAGCAGGACCCCCGGGGGCGGAGCCTACAATGAGCAGTTCTTC
v_gene: TRBV28
abundance: -
j_gene: TRBJ2-1
d_gene: -
len: 16

CDR3aa: CASSSGTSPHEQFF
CDR3nt: TGCGCCAGCAGCTCCGGGACTAGCCCGCATGAGCAGTTCTTC
v_gene: TRBV5-1
abundance: -
j_gene: TRBJ2-1
d_gene: TRBD2
len: 14

CDR3aa: CASSEGTIRGSYEQYF
CDR3nt: TGTGCCAGCAGTGAAGGAACAATCAGAGGCTCCTACGAGCAGTACTTC
v_gene: TRBV25-1
abundance: -
j_gene: TRBJ2-7
d_gene: -
len: 16

CDR3aa: CASSLGTTHNEQFF
CDR3nt: TGTGCCAGCAGTTTAGGGACAACGCACAATGAGCAGTTCTTC
v_gene: TRBV27
abundance: -
j_gene: TRBJ2-1
d_gene: -
len: 14

CDR3aa: CASSDSGTSGRGTDTQYF
CDR3nt: TGTGCCAGCAGTGACTCCGGGACTAGCGGGAGAGGCACAGATACGCAGTATTTT
v_gene: TRBV6-4
abundance: -
j_gene: TRBJ2-3
d_gene: TRBD2
len: 18

CDR3aa: CASSIWGTHQPQHF
CDR3nt: TGTGCCAGTAGTATCTGGGGAACTCATCAGCCCCAGCATTTT
v_gene: TRBV19
abundance: once
j_gene: TRBJ1-5
d_gene: -
len: 14

CDR3aa: CASSSGQNYGYTF
CDR3nt: TGTGCCAGCAGCTCCGGGCAGAACTATGGCTACACCTTC
v_gene: TRBV11-2
abundance: -
j_gene: TRBJ1-2
d_gene: -
len: 13

CDR3aa: CASSLNTKETQYF
CDR3nt: TGTGCCAGCAGCTTAAATACTAAAGAGACCCAGTACTTC
v_gene: TRBV7-8
abundance: -
j_gene: TRBJ2-5
d_gene: -
len: 13

CDR3aa: CAWSVQSWYEQYF
CDR3nt: TGTGCCTGGAGTGTACAGAGCTGGTACGAGCAGTACTTC
v_gene: TRBV30
abundance: -
j_gene: TRBJ2-7
d_gene: -
len: 13

CDR3aa: CASTGALNTEAFF
CDR3nt: TGTGCCAGCACGGGGGCCCTGAACACTGAAGCTTTCTTT
v_gene: TRBV6-6
abundance: -
j_gene: TRBJ1-1
d_gene: -
len: 13

CDR3aa: CASSFQQATYEQYF
CDR3nt: TGTGCCAGCAGCTTTCAGCAGGCCACCTACGAGCAGTACTTC
v_gene: TRBV5-5
abundance: -
j_gene: TRBJ2-7
d_gene: -
len: 14

CDR3aa: CASSLTGLNRNQPQHF
CDR3nt: TGTGCCAGCAGCTTAACAGGGTTAAATCGCAATCAGCCCCAGCATTTT
v_gene: TRBV7-2
abundance: -
j_gene: TRBJ1-5
d_gene: -
len: 16

CDR3aa: CASSPGFDYGYTF
CDR3nt: TGTGCCAGCAGCCCCGGATTCGACTATGGCTACACCTTC
v_gene: TRBV7-6
abundance: -
j_gene: TRBJ1-2
d_gene: -
len: 13

CDR3aa: CASSERAPETQYF
CDR3nt: TGTGCCAGCAGTGAACGGGCCCCAGAGACCCAGTACTTC
v_gene: TRBV6-1
abundance: -
j_gene: TRBJ2-5
d_gene: -
len: 13

CDR3aa: CASRLRGARTKNIQYF
CDR3nt: TGTGCCAGCAGGTTAAGGGGGGCTCGGACCAAAAACATTCAGTACTTC
v_gene: TRBV13
abundance: -
j_gene: TRBJ2-4
d_gene: -
len: 16

CDR3aa: CSVGQDDNYGYTF
CDR3nt: TGCAGCGTTGGACAGGATGATAACTATGGCTACACCTTC
v_gene: TRBV29-1
abundance: -
j_gene: TRBJ1-2
d_gene: -
len: 13

CDR3aa: CASSFGPANEQFF
CDR3nt: TGTGCCAGCAGTTTTGGGCCCGCCAATGAGCAGTTCTTC
v_gene: TRBV28
abundance: -
j_gene: TRBJ2-1
d_gene: -
len: 13

CDR3aa: CASRLAGGGAGELFF
CDR3nt: TGTGCCAGTAGGCTAGCGGGAGGAGGCGCCGGGGAGCTGTTTTTT
v_gene: TRBV19
abundance: -
j_gene: TRBJ2-2
d_gene: TRBD2
len: 15

CDR3aa: CASRTGNVQPQHF
CDR3nt: TGTGCCAGCAGGACAGGGAACGTTCAGCCCCAGCATTTT
v_gene: TRBV27
abundance: -
j_gene: TRBJ1-5
d_gene: TRBD1
len: 13

CDR3aa: CASSGQALGYTF
CDR3nt: TGTGCCAGCAGCGGACAGGCACTTGGCTACACCTTC
v_gene: TRBV9
abundance: -
j_gene: TRBJ1-2
d_gene: -
len: 12

CDR3aa: CASTGVGNTIYF
CDR3nt: TGTGCCAGCACGGGTGTCGGAAACACCATATATTTT
v_gene: TRBV28
abundance: -
j_gene: TRBJ1-3
d_gene: -
len: 12

CDR3aa: CASSVELATDTQYF
CDR3nt: TGTGCCAGCAGCGTCGAGCTAGCCACAGATACGCAGTATTTT
v_gene: TRBV9
abundance: -
j_gene: TRBJ2-3
d_gene: -
len: 14

CDR3aa: CASSPGLAGTDTQYF
CDR3nt: TGTGCCAGCAGTCCGGGACTAGCGGGCACAGATACGCAGTATTTT
v_gene: TRBV2
abundance: -
j_gene: TRBJ2-3
d_gene: TRBD2
len: 15